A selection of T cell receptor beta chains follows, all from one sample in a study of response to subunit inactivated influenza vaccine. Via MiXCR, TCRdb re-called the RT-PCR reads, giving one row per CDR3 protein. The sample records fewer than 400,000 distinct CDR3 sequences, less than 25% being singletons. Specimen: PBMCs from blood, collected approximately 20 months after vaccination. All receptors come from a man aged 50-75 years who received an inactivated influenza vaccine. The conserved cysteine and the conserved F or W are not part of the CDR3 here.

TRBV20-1,SADARDRSTDTQY
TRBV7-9,ASSFDGTGIYEQY
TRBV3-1,ASSQDAGTFHGYT
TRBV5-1,ASSRHRGQDGYT
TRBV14,ASSQAPNTEVF
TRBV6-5,ASSWVQGAGSPLH
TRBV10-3,ATQGQGNQAQH
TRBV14,ASSQEANNEQF
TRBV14,ASSQETGQVQDEKLF
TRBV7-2,ASRQASYNEQF
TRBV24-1,ATLGGQGAGELF
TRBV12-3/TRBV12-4,ASSPRLAGPSTDTQY
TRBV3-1,ASSQDGGAREAF
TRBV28,ATHGLKGGLGNEQF
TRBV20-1,SVPDRESYNSPLH